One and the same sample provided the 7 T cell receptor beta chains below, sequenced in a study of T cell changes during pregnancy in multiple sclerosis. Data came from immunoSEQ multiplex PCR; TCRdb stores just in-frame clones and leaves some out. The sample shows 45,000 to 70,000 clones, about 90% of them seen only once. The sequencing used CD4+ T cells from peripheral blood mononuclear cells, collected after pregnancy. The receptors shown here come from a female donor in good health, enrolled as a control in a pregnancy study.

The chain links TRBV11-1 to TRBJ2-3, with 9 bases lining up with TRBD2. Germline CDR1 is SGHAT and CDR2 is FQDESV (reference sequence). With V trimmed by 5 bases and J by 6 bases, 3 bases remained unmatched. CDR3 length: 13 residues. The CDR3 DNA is TGTGCCAGCAGCCCGGGACTAGCTGATACGCAGTATTTT. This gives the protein CASSPGLADTQYF.

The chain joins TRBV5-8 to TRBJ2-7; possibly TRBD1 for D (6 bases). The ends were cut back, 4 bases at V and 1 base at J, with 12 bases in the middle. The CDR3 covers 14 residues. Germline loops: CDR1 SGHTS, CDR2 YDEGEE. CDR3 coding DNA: TGTGCCAGCAGCGCCCTACAGGGTTCCTACGAGCAGTACTTC. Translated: CASSALQGSYEQYF.

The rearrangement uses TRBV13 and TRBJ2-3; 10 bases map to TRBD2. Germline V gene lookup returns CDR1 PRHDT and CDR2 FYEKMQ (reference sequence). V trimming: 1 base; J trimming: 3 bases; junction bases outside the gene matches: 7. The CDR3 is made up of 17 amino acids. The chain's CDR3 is CASSLAGSGGATDTQYF. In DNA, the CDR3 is TGTGCCAGCAGCTTAGCCGGCAGCGGGGGGGCAACAGATACGCAGTATTTT.

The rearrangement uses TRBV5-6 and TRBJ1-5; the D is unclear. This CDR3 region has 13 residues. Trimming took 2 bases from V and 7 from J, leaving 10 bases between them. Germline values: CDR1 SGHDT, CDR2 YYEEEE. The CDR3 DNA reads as TGTGCCAGCAGCTTCTCCCCCGAGCAGCCCCAGCATTTT. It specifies CASSFSPEQPQHF.

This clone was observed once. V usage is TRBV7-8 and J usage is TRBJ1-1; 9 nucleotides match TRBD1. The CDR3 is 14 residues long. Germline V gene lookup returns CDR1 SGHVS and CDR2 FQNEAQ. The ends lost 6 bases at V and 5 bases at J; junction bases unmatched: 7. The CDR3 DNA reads TGTGCCAGCAGAGCTGGGACAGGGCAAACTGAAGCTTTCTTT. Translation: CASRAGTGQTEAFF.

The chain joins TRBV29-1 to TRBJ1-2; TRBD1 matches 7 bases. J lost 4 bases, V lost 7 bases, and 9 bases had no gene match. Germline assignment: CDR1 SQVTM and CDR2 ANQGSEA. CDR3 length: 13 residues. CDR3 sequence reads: CSANGPGGYGYTF. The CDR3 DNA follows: TGCAGCGCCAACGGGCCAGGGGGCTATGGCTACACCTTC.

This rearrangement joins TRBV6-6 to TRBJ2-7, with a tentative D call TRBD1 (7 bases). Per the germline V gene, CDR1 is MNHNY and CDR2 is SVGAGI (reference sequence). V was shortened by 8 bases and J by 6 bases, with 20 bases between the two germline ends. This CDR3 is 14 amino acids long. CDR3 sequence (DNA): TGTGCCAGCGGACAGGCGGGGTTCGGCGGCGAGCAGTACTTC. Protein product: CASGQAGFGGEQYF.